Sequencing of this T cell receptor beta chain was carried out in a study of OX40 agonist ivuxolimab in advanced cancers. Germline CDR1 SSHAT, CDR2 FNYEAQ (reference sequence). There are 15 residues in the CDR3. Libraries were prepared by immunoSEQ multiplex PCR; TCRdb keeps only in-frame clonotypes and omits some of them. The table lists tens of thousands of clones, about nine tenths of them singletons, with less than 30% in the top ten. To note about this clone: A junction boundary mismatches the germline segment, possibly from a read error.

Sequences were derived from CD4+ or CD8+ T cells sorted from blood, sampled in a trial of the OX40 agonist ivuxolimab. This TCR was sampled from an adult with an advanced solid tumor such as melanoma, head and neck, liver or kidney cancer. The chain combines TRBV7-7 with TRBJ1-4; 9 nucleotides line up with TRBD1. CDR3 DNA: TGTGCTAGCAGTTCTCCGGGACAGGGTAGTGAAAAACTGTTTTTT. This encodes CASSSPGQGSEKLFF.